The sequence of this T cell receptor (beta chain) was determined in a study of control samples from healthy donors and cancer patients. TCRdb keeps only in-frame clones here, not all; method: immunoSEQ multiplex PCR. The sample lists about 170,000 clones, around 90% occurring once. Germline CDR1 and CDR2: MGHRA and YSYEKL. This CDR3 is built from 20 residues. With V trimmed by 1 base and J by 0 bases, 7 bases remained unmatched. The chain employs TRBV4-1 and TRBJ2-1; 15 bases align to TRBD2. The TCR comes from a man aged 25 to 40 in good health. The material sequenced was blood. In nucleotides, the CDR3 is TGCGCCAGCAGCCAAGCGGGACTAGCGGGAGGAGGCAGCTCCTACAATGAGCAGTTCTTC. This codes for CASSQAGLAGGGSSYNEQFF.